The T cell receptor (beta chain) described here comes from a study of blood T cell repertoires in COVID-19 (dated by TCRdb to the early 2020s). Turning to the overall study: Samples from collaborators originated in the United States, Italy and Spain and spanned both the acute and convalescent phases of COVID-19. The repertoires were made available in a free public database intended to serve as a resource for research on the immune response to SARS-CoV-2. Samples came from the ongoing ImmuneRACE study (first 160 participants) plus 1,254 subjects from 6 global collaborators. A de-identified subject ID, COVID-19 status, age in years and sex were almost always included in the sample metadata. Subjects who had been exposed to COVID-19, were actively infected with it, or had recovered from it provided the deeply sampled blood TCRbeta repertoires that made up the dataset. Where available, HLA class I and class II types were taken from metadata supplied by the sample provider and were not determined by assay-based typing. The material from the prospective study consisted of cDNA or gDNA derived from T cells, B-cell-depleted T cells, or PBMCs.

The junction carries 14 bases between V and J, which are trimmed by 4 bases and 2 bases respectively. Counted from cysteine to phenylalanine, this CDR3 has 15 amino acids. Only the CDR3 DNA stays, 45 bases, in frame from base 1. The germline V gene gives CDR1 as KGHSY and CDR2 as FQNENV. Of note for this clone: The target of this receptor is not known. No qualities accompany the bases; no much larger clone lies one base away.

Samples from volunteer blood donors who had recovered from COVID-19 were contributed by a second Seattle source. Collaborating institutions collected whole blood in K2EDTA tubes following their own protocols. For TCRbeta analysis, collaborator samples were shipped as frozen whole blood, as isolated PBMCs, or as DNA extracted from either sample type. The investigation overall reported the following: The amount of clinical and demographic metadata varied by source and participant and was provided uncurated.

TCRbeta CDR3 regions were amplified from genomic DNA by means of the immunoSEQ Assay, a bias-controlled multiplex PCR. For the original study's pipeline: The number of nucleated cells in each sample was estimated by amplification of reference gene primers within the assay. Sequence reads were collapsed and filtered to measure the absolute abundance of every unique TCRbeta CDR3 rearrangement. For each sample, productive Simpson clonality was calculated as the square root of Simpson's diversity index across productive rearrangements. TCRdb took over this immuneACCESS table, retaining in-frame rearrangements with V and J assigned. Such tables are incomplete; in checked studies, under half of the missing clones stem from an unresolved V gene, and the remainder is unexplained. V, J and clone size are taken as reported in that table, and D and trimming were inferred from the DNA itself. The sample yields some 180,000 clones; roughly 91% were counted once. The ten most abundant clones make up more than 2% of the sample.

The chain is made from TRBV16 and TRBJ1-2; D gene: possibly TRBD1, on 6 matching bases. The TCR comes from a man aged 50 to 59 who had recovered from COVID-19. The sequenced sample was peripheral blood. The nucleotide sequence reads as follows: TGTGCCAGCAGCCGAGACACAGGGATCAACTATGGCTACACCTTC. It translates to CASSRDTGINYGYTF.